This entry lists 22 T cell receptor beta chains sequenced from one sample in a study of metastatic and nonmetastatic thyroid tumors. No patient had received any treatment before thyroid surgery. TCRdb reprocessed the PCR reads via MiXCR. The table has about 33,000 clones, over 15% seen once; the top ten hold 9.5% to 15%. The sequencing input was blood. All receptors derive from a male donor with papillary thyroid cancer or a benign thyroid nodule (not recorded which). Some clones in this sample may be carry-over from other donors' samples.

This clone was picked up many times. The chain has TRBV20-1 and TRBJ1-2, with 7 bases fitting TRBD1. V shed 6 bases and J 7 bases; nucleotides not matched to a gene: 11. The CDR3 sequence is 13 residues long. CDR1 DFQATT and CDR2 SNEGSKA come from the germline V gene (reference sequence). CDR3 sequence: CSAPGTVAFGYTF. CDR3 sequence (DNA): TGCAGTGCGCCCGGGACAGTCGCCTTTGGCTACACCTTC.

Ten or more counts support this clone. V gene TRBV7-2 combines with J gene TRBJ1-6, with 7 bases matching TRBD1. CDR1 and CDR2 (germline): SGHTA, FQGNSA. V dropped 5 bases and J dropped 5; count of bases not matched to a gene: 6. The CDR3 runs to 15 residues. CDR3 nucleotide sequence: TGTGCCAGCAGCCCTACGGGACAGAATAATTCACCCCTCCACTTT. Amino acids: CASSPTGQNNSPLHF.

Many counts were recorded for this clone. The V gene is TRBV11-1, the J gene TRBJ2-7, with D perhaps matching TRBD2 (6 bases). The germline gives CDR1 SGHAT, CDR2 FQDESV (reference sequence). The CDR3 spans 12 residues. V lost 5 bases, J lost 7 bases, and 12 bases lay in between. The CDR3 DNA reads TGTGCCAGCAGCCCCTACGGGAGTGAGCAGTACTTC. Protein: CASSPYGSEQYF.

This clone was counted many times. The CDR3 is CASSLAPREAGELFF. CDR3 coding DNA: TGTGCCAGCAGCTTGGCCCCCCGGGAAGCCGGGGAGCTGTTTTTT. The chain recombines TRBV5-4 with TRBJ2-2; weak D call: TRBD2 (5 bases). V lost 0 bases and J 6 bases, leaving 12 bases between the germline ends. CDR3 size: 15 residues. Per the germline V gene, CDR1 is SGHNT and CDR2 is YYREEE (reference sequence).

J is TRBJ2-1 and V is TRBV11-2; 11 bases agree with TRBD2. Germline trimming cut 3 bases from V and 8 bases from J; bases unmatched to any gene: 6. Germline lookup yields CDR1 SGHAT and CDR2 FQNNGV. CDR3 length equals 15 residues. DNA for the CDR3: TGTGCCAGCAGCTTTACTAGCGGGAGTCGCGATGAGCAGTTCTTC. Encoded protein: CASSFTSGSRDEQFF.

This clone was seen more than once but under ten times. The chain combines TRBV7-9 with TRBJ1-2, with D uncertain. The CDR3 is 14 amino acids. Trimming took 2 bases from V and 6 from J, leaving 13 bases between them. Germline lookup yields CDR1 SEHNR and CDR2 FQNEAQ (reference sequence). The CDR3 reads CASSLTVAEDGYTF. The CDR3 DNA follows: TGTGCCAGCAGCTTAACCGTCGCCGAGGATGGCTACACCTTC.

This clone was observed a handful of times. Distinct nucleotide sequences in the sample also encode this CDR3. This sequence joins TRBV5-4 and TRBJ2-3; TRBD2 matches 11 bases. The junction had 3 bases not matched to a gene; V was cut back by 3 bases and J by 3 bases. Germline CDR1 reads SGHNT; CDR2 reads YYREEE (reference sequence). The CDR3 runs to 15 residues. The CDR3 DNA reads TGTGCCAGCAGCTCCGGACTAGCGGGTACAGATACGCAGTATTTT. It yields the protein CASSSGLAGTDTQYF.

There are many counts of this clone. This chain uses TRBV7-8 with TRBJ2-7; D might be TRBD2 (6 bases). The CDR3 totals 14 residues. Trimming removed 3 bases from V and 3 bases from J, with 12 bases in between. Germline values: CDR1 SGHVS, CDR2 FQNEAQ. The DNA for the CDR3 is TGTGCCAGCAGCTTCTCCGGGAGCCACTACGAGCAGTACTTC. It is translated as CASSFSGSHYEQYF.

This clone showed up just a few times. This rearrangement joins TRBV6-2 or TRBV6-3 to TRBJ2-7; 7 bases map to TRBD1. Trimming took 0 bases from V and 7 from J; bases not matched to a gene: 12. CDR1 MNHEY and CDR2 SVGEGT come from the germline V gene. The CDR3 length is 16 residues. DNA of the CDR3: TGTGCCAGCAGTTACTCCCTAAGACAGGGCCTGGGGGAGCAGTACTTC. Protein: CASSYSLRQGLGEQYF.

This clone appeared many times. V is TRBV5-1 and J is TRBJ2-2; no firm D call. V was trimmed by 0 bases and J by 5 bases, leaving 11 bases between them. Germline V lookup: CDR1 SGHRS, CDR2 YFSETQ. CDR3 size: 15 residues. CDR3 residues: CASSLGGLGTGELFF. CDR3 in DNA: TGCGCCAGCAGCTTGGGCGGTCTGGGTACCGGGGAGCTGTTTTTT.

This clone was picked up a small number of times. The CDR3 sequence: CSVVAGGETGELFF. The DNA of the CDR3 is TGCAGCGTTGTTGCGGGAGGGGAAACCGGGGAGCTGTTTTTT. The chain joins TRBV29-1 to TRBJ2-2; the match to TRBD2 covers 9 bases. V lost 4 bases, J lost 5 bases, and 5 bases stayed unmatched. CDR3 length: 14 amino acids. Germline loops: CDR1 SQVTM, CDR2 ANQGSEA.

In its sample, this clone was seen many times. V usage is TRBV5-5 and J usage is TRBJ2-2; D not certain. Germline CDR1 SGHKS, CDR2 YYEKEE (reference sequence). With 0 bases removed from V and 8 bases from J, the gap between germline ends came to 8 bases. The CDR3 is 13 amino acids. The chain's CDR3 is CASSLAILGELFF. CDR3 bases: TGTGCCAGCAGCTTGGCCATTCTTGGGGAGCTGTTTTTT.

The chain combines TRBV27 with TRBJ2-1, with 14 positions matching TRBD2. With V trimmed by 1 base and J by 7 bases, 3 bases remained unmatched. Germline assignment: CDR1 MNHEY and CDR2 SMNVEV (reference sequence). The CDR3 length is 16 residues. The CDR3 coding sequence is TGTGCCAGCAGTTTATTGACTAGCGGGAGGGCTAATGAGCAGTTCTTC. Protein: CASSLLTSGRANEQFF.

At least ten counts were recorded for this clone. The chain links TRBV27 to TRBJ2-1; the match to TRBD2 covers 9 bases. Germline V gene lookup returns CDR1 MNHEY and CDR2 SMNVEV (reference sequence). The junction had 9 bases not matched to a gene; V was cut back by 2 bases and J by 10 bases. The CDR3 is 15 amino acids. The CDR3, as DNA: TGTGCCAGCAGTTTACAGGTAGCGGGGGCAGGGGAGCAGTTCTTC. Amino acid sequence: CASSLQVAGAGEQFF.

In its sample, this clone ranks as medium-sized. The rearrangement joins TRBV6-5 to TRBJ2-3; TRBD2 aligns across 7 bases. The CDR3 has 17 amino acids. CDR1 MNHEY and CDR2 SVGAGI come from the germline V gene. J was trimmed by 5 bases and V by 2 bases; bases with no gene match: 13. The DNA of the CDR3 is TGTGCCAGCAGTTACGGGGGGGAGTCCGCAGAAGAAGATACGCAGTATTTT. Its translation: CASSYGGESAEEDTQYF.

By share, this clone counts as medium-sized. The CDR3: CASSGTGGDYGYTF. The CDR3 DNA reads TGTGCCAGCAGTGGGACAGGGGGCGACTATGGCTACACCTTC. This rearrangement joins TRBV6-1 to TRBJ1-2, with TRBD1 matching over 11 bases. This CDR3 spans 14 amino acids. J was trimmed by 3 bases and V by 4 bases; bases with no gene match: 1. CDR1 is MNHNS, CDR2 SASEGT, per germline.

At least ten counts were recorded for this clone. The genes are TRBV20-1 and TRBJ2-7; possibly TRBD1 for D (6 bases). This CDR3 has 14 amino acids. Germline CDR1 DFQATT, CDR2 SNEGSKA (reference sequence). V lost 6 bases and J 3 bases, leaving 18 bases between the germline ends. DNA of the CDR3: TGCAGTGCCTCGACAGGTCTAGAGTTCTACGAGCAGTACTTC. The encoded protein is CSASTGLEFYEQYF.

This clone was recorded at least ten times. The chain combines TRBV6-5 with TRBJ1-4; D call uncertain. The germline V and J ends were trimmed by 2 bases and 5 bases, with 9 bases remaining between them. CDR3 length: 14 residues. CDR1 MNHEY and CDR2 SVGAGI come from the germline V gene. The CDR3 loop reads CASSYAGRNEKLFF. CDR3 in DNA: TGTGCCAGCAGTTACGCAGGCCGGAATGAAAAACTGTTTTTT.

This clone was observed at least ten times. The V call is TRBV11-3, the J call TRBJ2-2; no clear D gene. Germline assignment: CDR1 SGHNT and CDR2 YENEEA. The CDR3 length is 13 residues. Trimming pared 0 bases from V and 6 bases from J, leaving 5 bases between. The CDR3 region has the DNA TGTGCCAGCAGCTTAGAAGGCCCCGGGGAGCTGTTTTTT. Its translation is CASSLEGPGELFF.

In its sample, this clone was seen many times. This rearrangement joins TRBV9 to TRBJ2-1, with 8 bases that match TRBD1. V shed 2 bases and J 9 bases; nucleotides not matched to a gene: 7. Germline assignment: CDR1 SGDLS and CDR2 YYNGEE. The length of the CDR3 is 14 residues. The DNA for the CDR3 is TGTGCCAGCAGCGTTGCCCTCGACAGGGGTGAGCAGTTCTTC. Translated, it gives CASSVALDRGEQFF.

V gene TRBV4-3 combines with J gene TRBJ2-1; D is uncertain. V lost 1 base, J lost 5 bases, and 9 bases lay in between. The length of the CDR3 is 14 residues. Germline CDR1 LGHNA, CDR2 YSLEER. The DNA for the CDR3 is TGCGCCAGCAGCCAAGGTCAGAGTCACAATGAGCAGTTCTTC. Translation: CASSQGQSHNEQFF.

This clone showed up many times. The chain couples TRBV19 to TRBJ1-5; no clear D. Germline CDR1 reads LNHDA; CDR2 reads SQIVND (reference sequence). The CDR3 has 14 residues. With 5 bases removed from V and 4 bases from J, the gap between germline ends came to 12 bases. CDR3 DNA: TGTGCCAGTAGTGGGTTGGCTGGGAATCAGCCCCAGCATTTT. It translates to CASSGLAGNQPQHF.